The present T cell receptor (beta chain) was sequenced within a study of blood T cell repertoires in COVID-19. The protocol was immunoSEQ multiplex PCR, while the TCRdb copy is restricted to in-frame clones and leaves out a portion. The sample lists about 83,000 clones; 87% were seen once. The length of the CDR3 is 15 residues. Germline lookup yields CDR1 PRHDT and CDR2 FYEKMQ (reference sequence). The V gene lost 5 bases and the J gene lost 6 bases, with 18 bases spanning the gap. This clone was observed a single time. Input material: peripheral blood. This TCR was recovered from a woman in her forties or fifties with active or convalescent COVID-19. The chain has TRBV13 and TRBJ2-3; possible D gene TRBD2, 7 bases. The CDR3 nucleotides read TGTGCCAGCAGCATCGGCGGGGGCTCCACCGATACGCAGTATTTT. This sequence encodes CASSIGGGSTDTQYF. The full variable domain, its missing parts supplied by reference TRBV13 and TRBJ2-3, is AAGVIQSPRHLIKEKRETATLKCYPIPRHDTVYWYQQGPGQDPQFLISFYEKMQSDKGSIPDRFSAQQFSDYHSELNMSSLELGDSALYFCASSIGGGSTDTQYFGPGTRLTVL.